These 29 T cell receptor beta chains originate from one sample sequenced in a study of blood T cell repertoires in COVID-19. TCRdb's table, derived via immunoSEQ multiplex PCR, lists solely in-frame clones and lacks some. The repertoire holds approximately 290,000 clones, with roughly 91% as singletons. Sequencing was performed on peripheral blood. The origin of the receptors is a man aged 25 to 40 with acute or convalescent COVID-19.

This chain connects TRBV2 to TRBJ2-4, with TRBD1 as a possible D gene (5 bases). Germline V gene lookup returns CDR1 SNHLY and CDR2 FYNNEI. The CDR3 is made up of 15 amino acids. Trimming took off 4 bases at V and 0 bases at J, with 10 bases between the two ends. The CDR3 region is CASSVQGLAKNIQYF. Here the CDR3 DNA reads TGTGCCAGCAGTGTGCAGGGCCTAGCCAAAAACATTCAGTACTTC.

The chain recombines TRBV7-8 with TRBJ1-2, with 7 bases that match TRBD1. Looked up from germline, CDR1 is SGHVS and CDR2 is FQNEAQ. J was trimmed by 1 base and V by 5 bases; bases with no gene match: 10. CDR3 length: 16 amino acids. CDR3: CASSPSPGQLNYGYTF. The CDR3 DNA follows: TGTGCCAGCAGCCCTAGCCCGGGACAGCTTAACTATGGCTACACCTTC.

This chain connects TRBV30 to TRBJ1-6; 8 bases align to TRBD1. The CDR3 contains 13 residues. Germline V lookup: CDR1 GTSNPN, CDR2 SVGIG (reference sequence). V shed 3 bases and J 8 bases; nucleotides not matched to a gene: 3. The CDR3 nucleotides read TGTGCCTGGAGGACAGGGGAGTATTCACCCCTCCACTTT. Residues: CAWRTGEYSPLHF.

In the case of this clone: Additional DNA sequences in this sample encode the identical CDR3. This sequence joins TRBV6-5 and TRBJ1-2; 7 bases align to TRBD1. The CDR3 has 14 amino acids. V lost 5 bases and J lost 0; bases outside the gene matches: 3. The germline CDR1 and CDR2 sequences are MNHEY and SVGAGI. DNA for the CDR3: TGTGCCAGCAGTAGGGACAGATCTAACTATGGCTACACCTTC. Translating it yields CASSRDRSNYGYTF.

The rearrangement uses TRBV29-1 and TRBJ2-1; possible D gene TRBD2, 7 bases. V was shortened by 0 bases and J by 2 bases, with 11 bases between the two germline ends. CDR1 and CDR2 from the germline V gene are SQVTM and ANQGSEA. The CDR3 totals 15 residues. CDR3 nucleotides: TGCAGCGTTGAAGATAGGGGGGGCGCCTACAATGAGCAGTTCTTC. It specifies CSVEDRGGAYNEQFF.

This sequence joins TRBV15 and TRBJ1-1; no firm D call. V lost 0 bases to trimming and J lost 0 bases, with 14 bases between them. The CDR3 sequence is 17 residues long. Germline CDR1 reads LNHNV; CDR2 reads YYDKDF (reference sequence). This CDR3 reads CATSRDPRRHLNTEAFF. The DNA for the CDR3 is TGTGCCACCAGCAGAGATCCCCGTAGACATTTGAACACTGAAGCTTTCTTT.

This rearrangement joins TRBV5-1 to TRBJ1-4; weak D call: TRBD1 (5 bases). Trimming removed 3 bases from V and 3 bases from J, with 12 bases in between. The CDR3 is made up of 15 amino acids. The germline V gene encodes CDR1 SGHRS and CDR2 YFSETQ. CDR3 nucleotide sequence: TGCGCCAGCAGCTCCCAGGGTTTGGCTAATGAAAAACTGTTTTTT. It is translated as CASSSQGLANEKLFF.

Here the CDR3 reads CASRVGLGPPDTQYF. CDR3 DNA: TGTGCCAGCAGGGTCGGACTCGGGCCCCCGGATACGCAGTATTTT. The V gene is TRBV9, the J gene TRBJ2-3; D perhaps matches TRBD2 (5 bases). This CDR3 has 15 amino acids. Trimming took 5 bases from V and 6 from J, leaving 19 bases between them. Per germline, CDR1 SGDLS and CDR2 YYNGEE. Full variable domain (remainder filled in from reference TRBV9 and TRBJ2-3): DSGVTQTPKHLITATGQRVTLRCSPRSGDLSVYWYQQSLDQGLQFLIQYYNGEERAKGNILERFSAQQFPDLHSELNLSSLELGDSALYFCASRVGLGPPDTQYFGPGTRLTVL.

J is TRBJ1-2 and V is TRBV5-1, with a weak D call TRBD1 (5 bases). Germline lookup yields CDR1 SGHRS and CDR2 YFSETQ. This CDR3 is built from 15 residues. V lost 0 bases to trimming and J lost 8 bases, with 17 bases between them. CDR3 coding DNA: TGCGCCAGCAGCTTGGGGCTCGGGGACTCTCGGGGCTACACCTTC. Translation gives CASSLGLGDSRGYTF.

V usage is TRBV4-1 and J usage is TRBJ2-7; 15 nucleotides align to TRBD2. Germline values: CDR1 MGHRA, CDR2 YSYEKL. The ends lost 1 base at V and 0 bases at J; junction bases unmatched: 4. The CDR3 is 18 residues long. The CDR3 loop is CASSQGTSGGAISYEQYF. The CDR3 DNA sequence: TGCGCCAGCAGCCAAGGGACTAGCGGGGGGGCCATCTCCTACGAGCAGTACTTC.

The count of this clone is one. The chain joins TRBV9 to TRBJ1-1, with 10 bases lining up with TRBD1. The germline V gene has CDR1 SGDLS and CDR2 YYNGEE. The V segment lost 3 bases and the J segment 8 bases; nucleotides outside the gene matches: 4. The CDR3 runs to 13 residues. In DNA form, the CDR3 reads TGTGCCAGCAGCGAGGGACAGGGGATGGAAGCTTTCTTT. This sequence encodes CASSEGQGMEAFF.

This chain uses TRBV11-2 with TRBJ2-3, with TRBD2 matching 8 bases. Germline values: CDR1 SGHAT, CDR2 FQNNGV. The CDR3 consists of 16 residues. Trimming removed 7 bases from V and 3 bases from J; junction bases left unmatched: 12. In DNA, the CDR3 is TGTGCCAGCAACCGCATTTCCGGGACTAGTACAGATACGCAGTATTTT. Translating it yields CASNRISGTSTDTQYF. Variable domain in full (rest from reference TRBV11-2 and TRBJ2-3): EAGVAQSPRYKIIEKRQSVAFWCNPISGHATLYWYQQILGQGPKLLIQFQNNGVVDDSQLPKDRFSAERLKGVDSTLKIQPAKLEDSAVYLCASNRISGTSTDTQYFGPGTRLTVL.

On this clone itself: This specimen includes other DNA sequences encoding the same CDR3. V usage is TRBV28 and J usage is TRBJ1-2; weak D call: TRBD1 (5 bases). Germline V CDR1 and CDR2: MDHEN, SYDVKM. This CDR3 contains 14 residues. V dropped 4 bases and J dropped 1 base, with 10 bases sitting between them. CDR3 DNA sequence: TGTGCCAGCAGTTCCGGGGGTATTAACTATGGCTACACCTTC. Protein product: CASSSGGINYGYTF.

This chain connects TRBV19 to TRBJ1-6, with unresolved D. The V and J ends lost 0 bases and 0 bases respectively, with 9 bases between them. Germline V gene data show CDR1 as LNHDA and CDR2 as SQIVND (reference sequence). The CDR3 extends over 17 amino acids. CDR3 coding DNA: TGTGCCAGTAGTATAGATCCCGCGAGCTCCTATAATTCACCCCTCCACTTT. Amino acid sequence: CASSIDPASSYNSPLHF.

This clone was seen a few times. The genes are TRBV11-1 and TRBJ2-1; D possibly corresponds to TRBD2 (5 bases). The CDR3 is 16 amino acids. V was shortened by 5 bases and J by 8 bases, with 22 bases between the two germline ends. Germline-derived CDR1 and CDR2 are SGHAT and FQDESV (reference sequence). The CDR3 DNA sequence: TGTGCCAGCAGCCACACACTAGGTCCCCGTCCCCATGAGCAGTTCTTC. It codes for CASSHTLGPRPHEQFF.

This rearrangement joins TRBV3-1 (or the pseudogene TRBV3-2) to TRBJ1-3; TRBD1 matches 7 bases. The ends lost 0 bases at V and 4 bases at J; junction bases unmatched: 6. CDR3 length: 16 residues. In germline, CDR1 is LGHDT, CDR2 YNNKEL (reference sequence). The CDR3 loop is CASSQEGQGDGNTIYF. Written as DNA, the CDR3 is TGTGCCAGCAGCCAAGAGGGCCAGGGGGACGGAAACACCATATATTTT.

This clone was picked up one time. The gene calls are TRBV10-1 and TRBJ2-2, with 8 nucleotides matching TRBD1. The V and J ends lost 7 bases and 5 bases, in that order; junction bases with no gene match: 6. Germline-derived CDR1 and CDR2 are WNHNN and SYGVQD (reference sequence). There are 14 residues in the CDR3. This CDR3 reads CASIGTGWTGELFF. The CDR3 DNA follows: TGCGCCAGCATCGGGACAGGATGGACCGGGGAGCTGTTTTTT.

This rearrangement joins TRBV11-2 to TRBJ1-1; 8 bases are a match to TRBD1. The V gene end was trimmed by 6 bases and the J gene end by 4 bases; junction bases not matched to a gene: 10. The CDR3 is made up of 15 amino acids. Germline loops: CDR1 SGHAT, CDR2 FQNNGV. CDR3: CASRQTGGGGTEAFF. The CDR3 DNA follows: TGTGCCAGCAGACAAACAGGGGGAGGTGGCACTGAAGCTTTCTTT.

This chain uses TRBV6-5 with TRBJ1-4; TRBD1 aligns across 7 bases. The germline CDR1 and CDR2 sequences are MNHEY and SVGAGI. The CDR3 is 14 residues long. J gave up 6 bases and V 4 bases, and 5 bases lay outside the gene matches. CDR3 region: CASSSTGIDEKLFF. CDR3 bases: TGTGCCAGCAGTTCGACAGGGATAGATGAAAAACTGTTTTTT.

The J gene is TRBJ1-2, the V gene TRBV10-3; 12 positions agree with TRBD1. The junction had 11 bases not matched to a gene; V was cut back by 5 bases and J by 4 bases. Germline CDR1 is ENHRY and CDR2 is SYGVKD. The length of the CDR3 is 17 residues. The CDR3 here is CAISYLGDRGLGYGYTF. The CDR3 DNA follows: TGTGCCATCAGTTATTTAGGGGACAGGGGGCTTGGCTATGGCTACACCTTC.

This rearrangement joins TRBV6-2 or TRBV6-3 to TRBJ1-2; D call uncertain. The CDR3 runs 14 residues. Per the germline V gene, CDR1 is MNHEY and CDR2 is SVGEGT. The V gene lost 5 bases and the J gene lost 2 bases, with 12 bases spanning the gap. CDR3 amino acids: CASSPAAVNYGYTF. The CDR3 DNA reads TGTGCCAGCAGTCCCGCTGCAGTGAACTATGGCTACACCTTC.

DNA for the CDR3: TGCGCCAGCAGAATAGGGGTGAACACTGAAGCTTTCTTT. Translation: CASRIGVNTEAFF. The chain recombines TRBV10-1 with TRBJ1-1; maybe TRBD1 (5 bases). The length of the CDR3 is 13 residues. Germline assignment: CDR1 WNHNN and CDR2 SYGVQD (reference sequence). Trimming cost V 6 bases and J 0 bases, with 8 bases left between them.

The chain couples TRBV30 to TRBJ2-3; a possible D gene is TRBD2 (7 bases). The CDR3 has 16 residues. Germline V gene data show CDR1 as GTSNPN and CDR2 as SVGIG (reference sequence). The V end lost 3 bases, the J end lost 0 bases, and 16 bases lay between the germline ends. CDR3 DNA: TGTGCCTGGAGCCTGGTGGGGGGGCCTAGCACAGATACGCAGTATTTT. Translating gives CAWSLVGGPSTDTQYF.

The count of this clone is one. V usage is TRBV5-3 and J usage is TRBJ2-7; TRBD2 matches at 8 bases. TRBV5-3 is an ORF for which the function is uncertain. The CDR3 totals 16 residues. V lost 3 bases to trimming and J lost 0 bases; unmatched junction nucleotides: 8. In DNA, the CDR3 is TGTGCCAGAAGCTCCCCTCCGACTAGCGACTCCTACGAGCAGTACTTC. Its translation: CARSSPPTSDSYEQYF.

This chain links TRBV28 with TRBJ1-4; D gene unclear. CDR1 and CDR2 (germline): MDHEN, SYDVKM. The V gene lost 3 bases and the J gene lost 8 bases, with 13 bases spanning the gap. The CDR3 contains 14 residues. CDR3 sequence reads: CASSFGPNNEKLFF. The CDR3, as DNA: TGTGCCAGCAGTTTTGGGCCAAACAACGAAAAACTGTTTTTT.

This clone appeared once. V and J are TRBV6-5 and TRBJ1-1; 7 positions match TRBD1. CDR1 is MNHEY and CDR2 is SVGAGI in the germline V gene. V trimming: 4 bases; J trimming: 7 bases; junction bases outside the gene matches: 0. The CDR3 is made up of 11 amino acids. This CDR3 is CASSWTGEAFF. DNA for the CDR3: TGTGCCAGCAGTTGGACAGGTGAAGCTTTCTTT.

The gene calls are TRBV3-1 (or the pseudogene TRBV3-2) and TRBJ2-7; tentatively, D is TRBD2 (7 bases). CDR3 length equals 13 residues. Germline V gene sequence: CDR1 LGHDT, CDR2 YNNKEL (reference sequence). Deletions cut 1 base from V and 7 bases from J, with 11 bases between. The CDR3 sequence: CASSQVRGGEQYF. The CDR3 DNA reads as TGTGCCAGCAGCCAAGTAAGGGGGGGAGAGCAGTACTTC.

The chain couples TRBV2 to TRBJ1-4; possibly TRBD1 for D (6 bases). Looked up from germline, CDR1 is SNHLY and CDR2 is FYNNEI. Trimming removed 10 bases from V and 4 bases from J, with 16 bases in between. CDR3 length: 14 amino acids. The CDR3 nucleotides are TGTGCCAAACGAACTCAGGGGAATAATGAAAAACTGTTTTTT. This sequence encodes CAKRTQGNNEKLFF. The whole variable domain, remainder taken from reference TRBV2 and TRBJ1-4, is EPEVTQTPSHQVTQMGQEVILRCVPISNHLYFYWYRQILGQKVEFLVSFYNNEISEKSEIFDDQFSVERPDGSNFTLKIRSTKLEDSAMYFCAKRTQGNNEKLFFGSGTQLSVL.

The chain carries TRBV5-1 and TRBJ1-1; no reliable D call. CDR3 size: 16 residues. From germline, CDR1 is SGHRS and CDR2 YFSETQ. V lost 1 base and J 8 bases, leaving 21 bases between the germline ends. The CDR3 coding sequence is TGCGCCAGCAGCTTGTTTCCCACGGGAATAAATTGGGAAGCTTTCTTT. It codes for CASSLFPTGINWEAFF. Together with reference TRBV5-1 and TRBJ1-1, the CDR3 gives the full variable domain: KAGVTQTPRYLIKTRGQQVTLSCSPISGHRSVSWYQQTPGQGLQFLFEYFSETQRNKGNFPGRFSGRQFSNSRSEMNVSTLELGDSALYLCASSLFPTGINWEAFFGQGTRLTVV.